Below are 9 T cell receptor beta chains sequenced from a single sample in a study of blood T cell repertoires in COVID-19. Here immunoSEQ multiplex PCR was the method, and the copy in TCRdb shows in-frame clones only, minus some. The data contain some 44,000 clones, about 80% of them singletons. Sequencing was done on a sample of peripheral blood. Receptor source: a woman aged 55-69 years with acute or convalescent COVID-19.

The chain employs TRBV5-1 and TRBJ2-3; D gene ambiguous. Germline values: CDR1 SGHRS, CDR2 YFSETQ. The CDR3 runs to 14 residues. V lost 0 bases, J lost 3 bases, and 8 bases lay in between. The CDR3 DNA reads TGCGCCAGCAGCTTGGAAGCGCCGACAGATACGCAGTATTTT. Its protein product is CASSLEAPTDTQYF. Drawing the rest from reference TRBV5-1 and TRBJ2-3, the complete variable domain is KAGVTQTPRYLIKTRGQQVTLSCSPISGHRSVSWYQQTPGQGLQFLFEYFSETQRNKGNFPGRFSGRQFSNSRSEMNVSTLELGDSALYLCASSLEAPTDTQYFGPGTRLTVL.

The chain links TRBV29-1 to TRBJ2-5; D not certain. V lost 6 bases to trimming and J lost 5 bases, with 10 bases between them. Per germline, CDR1 SQVTM and CDR2 ANQGSEA. This CDR3 has 11 residues. CDR3 DNA sequence: TGCAGCGTGATTCTTGCGGAGACCCAGTACTTC. Translated: CSVILAETQYF.

This sequence joins TRBV7-9 and TRBJ2-3; D is possibly TRBD2 (6 bases). The germline V gene encodes CDR1 SEHNR and CDR2 FQNEAQ (reference sequence). The CDR3 runs to 15 residues. V dropped 3 bases and J dropped 7 bases, with 17 bases sitting between them. The CDR3 bases are TGTGCCAGCAGCTTGCACGGGAGCAGCCCGTATACGCAGTATTTT. This sequence encodes CASSLHGSSPYTQYF.

This clone showed up just a few times. This chain uses TRBV9 with TRBJ2-7, with D possibly TRBD1 on 5 matching bases. Trimming stripped 4 bases from V and 5 bases from J, with 10 bases between. CDR3 length: 12 residues. Germline V CDR1 and CDR2: SGDLS, YYNGEE. The CDR3 DNA reads as TGTGCCAGCAGCCCTGGGGCGGACGAGCAGTACTTC. This codes for CASSPGADEQYF.

The J gene is TRBJ1-2, the V gene TRBV19; a weak D match, TRBD1 (6 bases). V lost 10 bases to trimming and J lost 8 bases, with 14 bases between them. CDR3 length: 11 amino acids. CDR1 and CDR2 from the germline V gene are LNHDA and SQIVND (reference sequence). The CDR3 sequence: CATYRDGGYTF. The CDR3 region has the DNA TGTGCCACCTACAGGGATGGCGGCTACACCTTC.

The chain has TRBV7-2 and TRBJ1-2; no firm D call. This CDR3 region has 13 residues. Germline-derived CDR1 and CDR2 are SGHTA and FQGNSA. V shed 7 bases and J shed 5 bases, with 14 bases lying between them. CDR3 nucleotide sequence: TGTGCCAGCACCGAGAGGGTAGGGTATGGCTACACCTTC. Protein product: CASTERVGYGYTF.

The J gene is TRBJ2-7, the V gene TRBV14; D uncertain. CDR3 length equals 14 residues. Per germline, CDR1 SGHDN and CDR2 FVKESK. V shed 4 bases and J shed 3 bases, with 13 bases lying between them. This CDR3 reads CASSLSVGIYEQYF. The CDR3 coding sequence is TGTGCCAGCAGCCTGAGCGTCGGAATCTACGAGCAGTACTTC.

This clone was counted between two and nine times. V and J are TRBV3-1 (or the pseudogene TRBV3-2) and TRBJ2-7, with 7 bases that match TRBD1. CDR3 length: 14 residues. Trimming took 1 base from V and 4 from J; bases not matched to a gene: 4. Germline values: CDR1 LGHDT, CDR2 YNNKEL (reference sequence). CDR3 in amino acids: CASSQGQGIYEQYF. Written as DNA, the CDR3 is TGTGCCAGCAGCCAAGGACAGGGAATTTACGAGCAGTACTTC.

The rearrangement uses TRBV7-9 and TRBJ2-2; D possibly corresponds to TRBD1 (6 bases). This CDR3 has 15 residues. V was trimmed by 5 bases and J by 2 bases, leaving 12 bases between them. Germline V CDR1 and CDR2: SEHNR, FQNEAQ (reference sequence). In DNA, the CDR3 is TGTGCCAGCAGCCACACGGACAGAAACACCGGGGAGCTGTTTTTT. Translating it yields CASSHTDRNTGELFF.